These 32 T cell receptor beta chains were all obtained from the same sample, sequenced in a study of T cells in narcolepsy. Some clones are missing from TCRdb's copy, which holds only in-frame ones; the method was immunoSEQ multiplex PCR. The sample lists fewer than 30,000 clones, about four fifths seen once, with over 0.55% in the top ten. Sequenced material: CD45RA- memory CD4+ T cells from PBMCs. These receptors were collected from a human donor with narcolepsy.

The chain is built from TRBV11-1 and TRBJ2-3; 8 bases align to TRBD2. The CDR3 sequence is 14 residues long. The ends lost 5 bases at V and 3 bases at J; junction bases unmatched: 4. Germline V gene lookup returns CDR1 SGHAT and CDR2 FQDESV (reference sequence). CDR3 in amino acids: CASSPGLATDTQYF. The CDR3 DNA sequence: TGTGCCAGCAGCCCAGGACTAGCAACAGATACGCAGTATTTT.

The chain joins TRBV19 to TRBJ1-5, with D uncertain. This CDR3 spans 14 amino acids. Trimming took off 3 bases at V and 5 bases at J, with 11 bases between the two ends. CDR1 and CDR2 (germline): LNHDA, SQIVND (reference sequence). Here the CDR3 DNA reads TGTGCCAGTAGTATCGTGGGTTACGATCAGCCCCAGCATTTT. Amino acids: CASSIVGYDQPQHF. The full variable domain, in which reference TRBV19 and TRBJ1-5 provide the parts outside the CDR3, is DGGITQSPKYLFRKEGQNVTLSCEQNLNHDAMYWYRQDPGQGLRLIYYSQIVNDFQKGDIAEGYSVSREKKESFPLTVTSAQKNPTAFYLCASSIVGYDQPQHFGDGTRLSIL.

V gene TRBV29-1 combines with J gene TRBJ1-1; a weak D match, TRBD1 (6 bases). The germline V gene encodes CDR1 SQVTM and CDR2 ANQGSEA. CDR3 length equals 11 residues. V gave up 7 bases and J gave up 1 base, with 7 bases separating them. The CDR3 sequence: CSGGGNTEAFF. The CDR3 coding sequence is TGCAGCGGAGGGGGGAACACTGAAGCTTTCTTT.

V usage is TRBV11-2 and J usage is TRBJ2-7; 12 bases fit TRBD1. V dropped 5 bases and J dropped 0; count of bases not matched to a gene: 14. The germline gives CDR1 SGHAT, CDR2 FQNNGV. CDR3 length equals 19 residues. The CDR3 DNA sequence: TGTGCCAGCAGCGCGGGACAGGGGGCACGCACGGGCTTCTCCTACGAGCAGTACTTC. Encoded protein: CASSAGQGARTGFSYEQYF.

This clone appeared once. The chain recombines TRBV11-3 with TRBJ2-3; 8 bases are shared with TRBD1. The trim removed 5 bases at V and 3 bases at J, leaving 7 bases unmatched. Germline V gives CDR1 SGHNT, CDR2 YENEEA. The CDR3 covers 15 residues. The CDR3 nucleotides read TGTGCCAGCAGCCCAGGGGGCGGACCAACAGATACGCAGTATTTT. Translating it yields CASSPGGGPTDTQYF.

The chain carries TRBV6-5 and TRBJ2-2; D is uncertain. V was pared by 11 bases and J by 2 bases, with 12 bases between. Looked up from germline, CDR1 is MNHEY and CDR2 is SVGAGI. The CDR3 loop spans 13 amino acids. The CDR3 protein is CAARTVNTGELFF. CDR3 coding DNA: TGTGCCGCAAGGACCGTAAACACCGGGGAGCTGTTTTTT.

The V and J genes are TRBV29-1 and TRBJ1-2, with D possibly being TRBD1 (5 bases). Trimming shortened V by 4 bases and J by 8 bases, and 20 bases separated the two germline ends. Per germline, CDR1 SQVTM and CDR2 ANQGSEA. This CDR3 has 14 amino acids. CDR3 sequence reads: CSVGDPQKSGGYTF. In DNA, the CDR3 is TGCAGCGTTGGGGACCCCCAGAAGTCAGGGGGCTACACCTTC. The full variable domain, its missing parts supplied by reference TRBV29-1 and TRBJ1-2, is SAVISQKPSRDICQRGTSLTIQCQVDSQVTMMFWYRQQPGQSLTLIATANQGSEATYESGFVIDKFPISRPNLTFSTLTVSNMSPEDSSIYLCSVGDPQKSGGYTFGSGTRLTVV.

In DNA, the CDR3 is TGTGCCAGCAGCTTATTCACAGGGGGCTTTGACAAAAACATTCAGTACTTC. Encoded protein: CASSLFTGGFDKNIQYF. The chain couples TRBV7-9 to TRBJ2-4, with 9 bases that match TRBD1. Germline assignment: CDR1 SEHNR and CDR2 FQNEAQ (reference sequence). The ends lost 2 bases at V and 3 bases at J; junction bases unmatched: 8. This CDR3 spans 17 amino acids.

The chain links TRBV5-6 to TRBJ1-1; tentatively, D is TRBD1 (6 bases). The length of the CDR3 is 17 residues. Trimming removed 0 bases from V and 0 bases from J, with 15 bases in between. The germline V gene encodes CDR1 SGHDT and CDR2 YYEEEE. Written as DNA, the CDR3 is TGTGCCAGCAGCTTGGAAGTCTCCGAGGGGGTGAACACTGAAGCTTTCTTT. Amino acids: CASSLEVSEGVNTEAFF. The full variable domain, rest sourced from reference TRBV5-6 and TRBJ1-1, is DAGVTQSPTHLIKTRGQQVTLRCSPKSGHDTVSWYQQALGQGPQFIFQYYEEEERQRGNFPDRFSGHQFPNYSSELNVNALLLGDSALYLCASSLEVSEGVNTEAFFGQGTRLTVV.

This clone was seen a single time. This chain links TRBV11-2 with TRBJ1-4, with TRBD1 identical over 7 bases. The CDR3 loop spans 15 amino acids. Per germline, CDR1 SGHAT and CDR2 FQNNGV. V gave up 0 bases and J gave up 6 bases; unmatched junction bases: 4. For the CDR3, the DNA is TGTGCCAGCAGCTTAGAGTCAGGGGGATATGAAAAACTGTTTTTT. This sequence encodes CASSLESGGYEKLFF.

This clone was picked up a small number of times. V and J are TRBV19 and TRBJ2-6; no firm D call. The CDR3 is 15 residues long. Germline assignment: CDR1 LNHDA and CDR2 SQIVND (reference sequence). The germline V and J ends were trimmed by 7 bases and 0 bases, with 10 bases remaining between them. CDR3 nucleotide sequence: TGTGCCAGTAAAATGGATCACTCTGGGGCCAACGTCCTGACTTTC. It specifies CASKMDHSGANVLTF.

The CDR3 loop is CASSYSGGASNEQFF. CDR3 bases: TGTGCCAGCAGTTACAGCGGGGGGGCCTCGAATGAGCAGTTCTTC. The genes are TRBV6-5 and TRBJ2-1; 10 nucleotides agree with TRBD2. J lost 7 bases, V lost 2 bases, and 5 bases had no gene match. Germline values: CDR1 MNHEY, CDR2 SVGAGI. There are 15 residues in the CDR3.

This chain links TRBV18 with TRBJ2-7; D perhaps matches TRBD2 (6 bases). Germline V gene sequence: CDR1 KGHSH, CDR2 LQKENI. The V and J ends lost 1 base and 4 bases respectively, with 11 bases between them. This CDR3 is 14 amino acids long. The CDR3 reads CASSPQVGGYEQYF. CDR3 nucleotides: TGTGCCAGCTCACCACAAGTCGGGGGTTACGAGCAGTACTTC.

The V call is TRBV7-2, the J call TRBJ2-1; TRBD2 matches 13 bases. Germline lookup yields CDR1 SGHTA and CDR2 FQGNSA. J gave up 7 bases and V 2 bases, and 2 bases lay outside the gene matches. CDR3 length: 15 residues. The CDR3 sequence is CASSLKLAGGNEQFF. The CDR3 DNA reads as TGTGCCAGCAGCTTAAAACTAGCGGGAGGGAATGAGCAGTTCTTC.

The chain employs TRBV5-1 and TRBJ1-1; possible D gene TRBD1, 6 bases. The CDR3 extends over 16 amino acids. Germline CDR1 SGHRS, CDR2 YFSETQ. The germline V and J ends were trimmed by 0 bases and 0 bases, with 12 bases remaining between them. The CDR3 nucleotides read TGCGCCAGCAGCTTGGGACCTACAGGGCTGAACACTGAAGCTTTCTTT. Translation: CASSLGPTGLNTEAFF.

J is TRBJ1-2 and V is TRBV28; D call uncertain. Germline lookup yields CDR1 MDHEN and CDR2 SYDVKM. V lost 1 base and J lost 4, with 10 bases in between. This CDR3 has 14 residues. The CDR3 coding sequence is TGTGCCAGCAGTTTATCTCGGGGTAGCTATGGCTACACCTTC. Protein: CASSLSRGSYGYTF.

The chain is built from TRBV27 and TRBJ1-1; possible D gene TRBD1, 6 bases. In germline, CDR1 is MNHEY, CDR2 SMNVEV (reference sequence). The CDR3 loop spans 13 amino acids. V gave up 1 base and J gave up 11 bases, with 14 bases separating them. CDR3 coding DNA: TGTGCCAGCAGTTTATACCCAGGGGTTGCGGCTTTCTTT. Amino acid sequence: CASSLYPGVAAFF.

CDR3 nucleotide sequence: TGTGCCAGCAGCTTACGACTAGCGGGAGTTGATGAGCAGTTCTTC. Translated, it gives CASSLRLAGVDEQFF. The chain employs TRBV11-2 and TRBJ2-1, with 12 bases matching TRBD2. CDR1 SGHAT and CDR2 FQNNGV come from the germline V gene. V shed 2 bases, J shed 8 bases, and the junction held 4 bases outside the gene matches. The length of the CDR3 is 15 residues.

The V gene is TRBV18, the J gene TRBJ2-2; 14 positions match TRBD2. In germline, CDR1 is KGHSH, CDR2 LQKENI. The CDR3 spans 16 residues. V lost 1 base and J lost 5; bases outside the gene matches: 0. DNA for the CDR3: TGTGCCAGCTCACCACGACTAGCGGGAGGGACCGGGGAGCTGTTTTTT. Translating gives CASSPRLAGGTGELFF.

V is TRBV11-2 and J is TRBJ2-7, with no clear D. Germline CDR1 is SGHAT and CDR2 is FQNNGV. The CDR3 covers 10 residues. V gave up 8 bases and J gave up 3 bases, with 5 bases separating them. CDR3 coding DNA: TGTGCCAGCGGAATCTACGAGCAGTACTTC. It translates to CASGIYEQYF.

This chain uses TRBV2 with TRBJ2-3, with D tentatively TRBD2 (6 bases). Germline V lookup: CDR1 SNHLY, CDR2 FYNNEI. Trimming left V 6 bases short and J 5 bases short, with 15 bases between. This CDR3 spans 14 amino acids. For the CDR3, the DNA is TGTGCCAGCAGCCTGAACGGGGGACGAGATACGCAGTATTTT. This encodes CASSLNGGRDTQYF.

V is TRBV7-6 and J is TRBJ2-1; TRBD1 is a possible D gene (5 bases). The CDR3 loop spans 16 amino acids. Between the trimmed V and J ends, which lost 5 bases and 0 bases, there was a span of 14 bases. Germline lookup yields CDR1 SGHVS and CDR2 FNYEAQ. The CDR3 loop reads CASSRTQGTSYNEQFF. DNA of the CDR3: TGTGCCAGCAGCCGAACCCAGGGTACCTCCTACAATGAGCAGTTCTTC.

The chain carries TRBV11-3 and TRBJ1-4; no firm D call. The CDR3 runs 13 residues. V shed 1 base and J shed 2 bases, with 2 bases lying between them. Germline CDR1 reads SGHNT; CDR2 reads YENEEA. CDR3: CASSLGTNEKLFF. CDR3 sequence (DNA): TGTGCCAGCAGCTTAGGTACTAATGAAAAACTGTTTTTT.

The chain is built from TRBV6-5 and TRBJ1-1; D gene ambiguous. The CDR3 spans 15 residues. The ends were cut back, 0 bases at V and 5 bases at J, with 13 bases in the middle. CDR1 and CDR2 (germline): MNHEY, SVGAGI. The CDR3 nucleotides read TGTGCCAGCAGTTACTCGAATATTGTGGCAACTGAAGCTTTCTTT. It codes for CASSYSNIVATEAFF.

The J gene is TRBJ2-5, the V gene TRBV6-1; D is unresolved. The last part of the DNA fits TRBJ2-7 better; the J call may be wrong. Germline CDR1 is MNHNS and CDR2 is SASEGT. This CDR3 has 17 residues. The CDR3 region is CASSDPPGQSSSYEQYF. CDR3 nucleotide sequence: TGTGCCAGCAGTGACCCCCCTGGGCAGTCAAGCTCCTACGAGCAGTACTTC.

This clone turned up a few times. The V gene is TRBV4-3, the J gene TRBJ2-7; possibly TRBD1 or TRBD2 for D (6 bases each). V lost 4 bases and J lost 2, with 24 bases in between. The CDR3 length is 18 residues. Looked up from germline, CDR1 is LGHNA and CDR2 is YSLEER. In DNA form, the CDR3 reads TGCGCCAGCAGCCTACAATTGGGGGCGTCGGGGGCTACCTACGAGCAGTACTTC. Its translation is CASSLQLGASGATYEQYF.

The genes are TRBV7-2 and TRBJ2-5; 7 bases fit TRBD1. The V gene end was trimmed by 4 bases and the J gene end by 4 bases; junction bases not matched to a gene: 12. The CDR3 length is 16 residues. Germline CDR1 is SGHTA and CDR2 is FQGNSA. CDR3 nucleotides: TGTGCCAGCAGCTCAAGCCAGACAGGGCTCGGAGAGACCCAGTACTTC. This codes for CASSSSQTGLGETQYF.

The V gene is TRBV4-2, the J gene TRBJ2-1, with 9 bases matching TRBD2. The CDR3 is 19 amino acids. V gave up 4 bases and J gave up 2 bases; unmatched junction bases: 15. Germline V gene sequence: CDR1 LGHNA, CDR2 YNFKEQ. CDR3 in amino acids: CASSLLTSGVRSPYNEQFF. The DNA for the CDR3 is TGTGCCAGCAGCCTCCTGACTAGCGGTGTCAGATCACCCTACAATGAGCAGTTCTTC.

Regarding this clone: Other DNA sequences in this specimen translate into the identical CDR3. V gene TRBV6-6 combines with J gene TRBJ2-3; the D gene could be TRBD1 or TRBD2 (5 bases each). The V end lost 6 bases, the J end lost 5 bases, and 18 bases lay between the germline ends. This CDR3 has 15 residues. Germline V gene lookup returns CDR1 MNHNY and CDR2 SVGAGI (reference sequence). DNA of the CDR3: TGTGCCAGCAGCTACGGTCGGGGCAGGGTAGATACGCAGTATTTT. It specifies CASSYGRGRVDTQYF.

J is TRBJ2-2 and V is TRBV7-3; D uncertain. The CDR3 covers 12 residues. Trimming left V 6 bases short and J 7 bases short, with 9 bases between. CDR1 and CDR2 from the germline V gene are SGHTA and FQGTGA. CDR3 residues: CASRSRVGELFF. CDR3 nucleotide sequence: TGTGCCAGCAGATCCCGGGTCGGGGAGCTGTTTTTT.

The chain is built from TRBV5-1 and TRBJ2-5; 7 bases are a match to TRBD2. The germline CDR1 and CDR2 sequences are SGHRS and YFSETQ. Trimming cost V 7 bases and J 2 bases; bases outside gene matches: 8. The CDR3 runs 14 residues. The CDR3 region is CASGASGTQETQYF. CDR3 DNA sequence: TGCGCCAGCGGGGCTAGCGGTACGCAAGAGACCCAGTACTTC.

This chain uses TRBV10-3 with TRBJ1-1; TRBD1 matches 7 bases. The CDR3 runs to 14 residues. CDR1 and CDR2 (germline): ENHRY, SYGVKD. V was clipped by 6 bases and J by 0 bases; unmatched bases: 4. The CDR3, as DNA: TGTGCCATCAGGGCAGGGGGGATGAACACTGAAGCTTTCTTT. Its translation is CAIRAGGMNTEAFF.